One sample yielded the 30 T cell receptor beta chains listed below, sequenced in a study of breast tumors, draining lymph nodes, adjacent tissues. From the multiplex PCR reads, TCRdb called clonotypes with MiXCR, one entry per CDR3 protein. The sample has 130,000 or so distinct CDR3 sequences, 20% to 25% seen once. Samples came from axillary lymph nodes draining the breast cancer. Sequencing was performed on axillary lymph node tissue. These receptors were obtained from a female donor with breast cancer. Some clones in this sample may be carry-over from other donors' samples.

J is TRBJ2-5 and V is TRBV3-1, with D perhaps TRBD1 or TRBD2 (5 bases each). The germline gives CDR1 LGHDT, CDR2 YNNKEL (reference sequence). V lost 3 bases to trimming and J lost 8 bases, with 13 bases between them. This CDR3 comprises 13 residues. The CDR3 nucleotides are TGTGCCAGCAGCCATCAGGGAGCGAGCACCCAGTACTTC. It encodes CASSHQGASTQYF.

Many counts were recorded for this clonotype. The chain carries TRBV27 and TRBJ2-7, with TRBD2 matching over 11 bases. The germline CDR1 and CDR2 sequences are MNHEY and SMNVEV (reference sequence). The CDR3 loop spans 15 amino acids. V shed 1 base, J shed 6 bases, and the junction held 5 bases outside the gene matches. The CDR3 is CASSLYIAGGGEQYF. CDR3 bases: TGTGCCAGCAGTTTATATATAGCGGGAGGGGGCGAGCAGTACTTC.

This clonotype was counted between two and nine times. The chain employs TRBV3-1 and TRBJ2-7, with D hard to call. Trimming shortened V by 0 bases and J by 5 bases, and 2 bases separated the two germline ends. The CDR3 is 11 residues long. The germline CDR1 and CDR2 sequences are LGHDT and YNNKEL (reference sequence). The CDR3 DNA follows: TGTGCCAGCAGCCAAGAGGACGAGCAGTACTTC. It is translated as CASSQEDEQYF.

As concerns this clonotype: A much larger clonotype is one base distant, so this may be a read error. The rearrangement joins TRBV10-1 to TRBJ2-7, with TRBD2 as a possible D gene (6 bases). The CDR3 runs to 15 residues. CDR1 and CDR2 from the germline V gene are WNHNN and SYGVQD (reference sequence). In DNA, the CDR3 is TGCGCCAGCCGTGAGGGATTCGGGAGCCCCTACGAGCAGTACTTC. Amino acids: CASREGFGSPYEQYF.

This clonotype came up many times. This chain uses TRBV10-3 with TRBJ2-2; D may match TRBD1 or TRBD2 (6 bases each). The CDR3 sequence is 15 residues long. V lost 3 bases and J 6 bases, leaving 14 bases between the germline ends. CDR1 ENHRY and CDR2 SYGVKD come from the germline V gene. The CDR3 DNA is TGTGCCATCAGTGAAAACAGGGAGGTCCCCGGGGAGCTGTTTTTT. It specifies CAISENREVPGELFF.

This clonotype occurred many times. This chain uses TRBV12-5 with TRBJ1-5; D not resolved. The CDR3 sequence is 13 residues long. V dropped 1 base and J dropped 4 bases, with 5 bases sitting between them. Germline V gene lookup returns CDR1 LGHNT and CDR2 FRNRAP. CDR3: CASGLDHNQPQHF. The CDR3 region has the DNA TGTGCTAGTGGTTTGGATCATAATCAGCCCCAGCATTTT. The whole variable domain, remainder taken from reference TRBV12-5 and TRBJ1-5, is DARVTQTPRHKVTEMGQEVTMRCQPILGHNTVFWYRQTMMQGLELLAYFRNRAPLDDSGMPKDRFSAEMPDATLATLKIQPSEPRDSAVYFCASGLDHNQPQHFGDGTRLSIL.

For this clonotype: A read error may be the cause here, since a much bigger clone is one base away. V gene TRBV3-1 combines with J gene TRBJ1-2; weak D call: TRBD1 (6 bases). The CDR3 is 17 amino acids. Germline V gene lookup returns CDR1 LGHDT and CDR2 YNNKEL (reference sequence). V dropped 4 bases and J dropped 2 bases, with 20 bases sitting between them. Here the CDR3 DNA reads TGTGCCAGCAGCCTAGGACGGGGGGCGACATGGAACTATGGCTACACCTTC. Its protein is CASSLGRGATWNYGYTF.

This clonotype was observed at least ten times. The V and J genes are TRBV10-2 and TRBJ1-2; no firm D call. V was clipped by 2 bases and J by 0 bases, with 7 bases between them. The CDR3 length is 14 residues. Per germline, CDR1 WSHSY and CDR2 SAAADI. As DNA, the CDR3 is TGCGCCAGCAGTGAGCCGGATACTAACTATGGCTACACCTTC. As protein: CASSEPDTNYGYTF.

This clonotype was counted ten times or more. The chain employs TRBV7-8 and TRBJ2-2, with no clear D. V was clipped by 6 bases and J by 0 bases, with 8 bases between them. The length of the CDR3 is 14 residues. The germline gives CDR1 SGHVS, CDR2 FQNEAQ. CDR3 nucleotides: TGTGCCAGCAGGGAGTACGCGAACACCGGGGAGCTGTTTTTT. Translation gives CASREYANTGELFF. The full variable domain, rest sourced from reference TRBV7-8 and TRBJ2-2, is GAGVSQSPRYKVAKRGQDVALRCDPISGHVSLFWYQQALGQGPEFLTYFQNEAQLDKSGLPSDRFFAERPEGSVSTLKIQRTQQEDSAVYLCASREYANTGELFFGEGSRLTVL.

This sequence joins TRBV28 and TRBJ1-2; 8 bases map to TRBD1. Germline lookup yields CDR1 MDHEN and CDR2 SYDVKM. V dropped 5 bases and J dropped 4; count of bases not matched to a gene: 15. CDR3 length equals 17 residues. The CDR3 bases are TGTGCCAGCAGTCCCGCCCCCCGGACAGGGTCCTTCTATGGCTACACCTTC. Translating it yields CASSPAPRTGSFYGYTF.

This clonotype was counted ten times or more. This sequence joins TRBV20-1 and TRBJ2-5; TRBD2 aligns across 13 bases. Trimming at V came to 3 bases and at J to 5 bases, leaving 12 bases not matched to a gene. The CDR3 has 17 residues. Germline V CDR1 and CDR2: DFQATT, SNEGSKA (reference sequence). In DNA form, the CDR3 reads TGCAGTGCTAGTGGGCGGACTAGCGGGAGTGTCAAGGAGACCCAGTACTTC. This sequence encodes CSASGRTSGSVKETQYF.

As concerns this clonotype: The missing conserved phenylalanine or tryptophan at the end of this CDR3 makes a read error likely. CDR3 bases: TGTGCCAGCAGTGATAGCGGGAGGGCCGGAGAGACCCAGTACTCC. This gives the protein CASSDSGRAGETQYS. The V and J genes are TRBV25-1 and TRBJ2-5; 11 positions agree with TRBD2. After removal of 3 bases from V and 4 bases from J, the junction contained 4 bases not matched to a gene. This CDR3 spans 15 amino acids. Germline values: CDR1 MGHDK, CDR2 SYGVNS.

In this sample, this clonotype turned up a few times. The rearrangement joins TRBV3-1 to TRBJ2-6, with D unclear. The germline V gene has CDR1 LGHDT and CDR2 YNNKEL (reference sequence). This CDR3 comprises 15 residues. V gave up 1 base and J gave up 0 bases, with 4 bases separating them. The CDR3 DNA sequence: TGTGCCAGCAGCCAAGCCGGCTCTGGGGCCAACGTCCTGACTTTC. As protein: CASSQAGSGANVLTF.

This chain uses TRBV11-2 with TRBJ2-7; 12 bases are shared with TRBD2. CDR1 is SGHAT, CDR2 FQNNGV, per germline. The V and J ends lost 5 bases and 4 bases, in that order; junction bases with no gene match: 9. The CDR3 extends over 16 amino acids. The CDR3 loop is CASSLLAGGPRYEQYF. CDR3 nucleotides: TGTGCCAGCAGCCTCCTAGCGGGAGGGCCCCGGTACGAGCAGTACTTC.

This clonotype was counted many times. The genes are TRBV6-1 and TRBJ2-7; 12 bases are a match to TRBD1. The CDR3 consists of 14 residues. V was clipped by 4 bases and J by 6 bases; unmatched bases: 4. CDR1 is MNHNS and CDR2 is SASEGT in the germline V gene. CDR3 in DNA: TGTGCCAGCAGTGGCGGGACAGGGGGCTTCGAGCAGTACTTC. Amino acids: CASSGGTGGFEQYF.

This clonotype appeared many times. The chain employs TRBV6-5 and TRBJ1-5; TRBD1 aligns across 9 bases. J gave up 5 bases and V 6 bases, and 8 bases lay outside the gene matches. This CDR3 is 15 amino acids long. The germline V gene has CDR1 MNHEY and CDR2 SVGAGI. The CDR3, as DNA: TGTGCCAGCAGCCCCAGGGGACAGGGATATCAGCCCCAGCATTTT. Translation: CASSPRGQGYQPQHF.

This clonotype appeared once. This could be a read error, since a much larger clone is one nucleotide away. The J gene is TRBJ1-4, the V gene TRBV19; TRBD1 matches 7 bases. There are 13 residues in the CDR3. Germline V lookup: CDR1 LNHDA, CDR2 SQIVND (reference sequence). The CDR3 loop reads CASTDRDNEELFF. The CDR3 DNA is TGTGCCAGTACCGACAGGGATAATGAAGAACTGTTTTTT.

This clonotype was found many times. This rearrangement joins TRBV20-1 to TRBJ2-1; D is undetermined. Trimming left V 0 bases short and J 8 bases short, with 17 bases between. This CDR3 region has 15 residues. The germline V gene has CDR1 DFQATT and CDR2 SNEGSKA (reference sequence). CDR3: CSARDRLDSRDEQFF. CDR3 DNA: TGCAGTGCTAGAGATCGTTTGGATAGTCGCGATGAGCAGTTCTTC.

This clonotype was detected ten times or more. V usage is TRBV10-3 and J usage is TRBJ2-6, with a weak D call TRBD2 (6 bases). Germline values: CDR1 ENHRY, CDR2 SYGVKD. V lost 4 bases, J lost 2 bases, and 15 bases lay in between. The length of the CDR3 is 17 residues. The CDR3 protein is CAISGPNGEAGANVLTF. For the CDR3, the DNA is TGTGCCATCAGTGGACCTAACGGGGAGGCTGGGGCCAACGTCCTGACTTTC.

This clonotype has a count of ten or more. This rearrangement joins TRBV6-9 to TRBJ2-1, with TRBD2 matching over 14 bases. The trim removed 4 bases at V and 6 bases at J, leaving 5 bases unmatched. CDR1 is MNHGY, CDR2 SVAAGI, per germline. The CDR3 is 16 residues long. This chain's CDR3 is CASSFKTSGRGNEQFF. DNA for the CDR3: TGTGCCAGCAGTTTCAAGACTAGCGGGAGGGGCAATGAGCAGTTCTTC.

The sample holds many counts of this clonotype. The rearrangement uses TRBV27 and TRBJ2-7; 7 bases agree with TRBD1. CDR3 length equals 15 residues. The germline CDR1 and CDR2 sequences are MNHEY and SMNVEV (reference sequence). J lost 0 bases, V lost 0 bases, and 2 bases had no gene match. The CDR3 DNA reads TGTGCCAGCAGTTTATCGGCAGGGGGCTCCTACGAGCAGTACTTC. Its protein is CASSLSAGGSYEQYF.

This clonotype was picked up many times. One junction end does not reproduce the germline sequence, and a read error may be involved. This sequence joins TRBV20-1 and TRBJ2-7; TRBD2 aligns across 11 bases. Germline V gene lookup returns CDR1 DFQATT and CDR2 SNEGSKA (reference sequence). The CDR3 runs to 14 residues. The DNA of the CDR3 is TGCAGTGCTCAGGGGACTAGCGGTTCGTACGGGCAGTACTTC. Its translation: CSAQGTSGSYGQYF.

In regard to this clonotype: Just one base apart from a much larger clone, this may be a read error. The gene calls are TRBV10-2 and TRBJ2-1; a possible D gene is TRBD2 (5 bases). Per the germline V gene, CDR1 is WSHSY and CDR2 is SAAADI. Trimming shortened V by 5 bases and J by 9 bases, and 20 bases separated the two germline ends. The length of the CDR3 is 15 residues. CDR3 coding DNA: TGCGCCAGCAGTATGTCACCGGGGAGCGGCGGTGAGCAGTTCTTC. As protein: CASSMSPGSGGEQFF.

The sample holds many counts of this clonotype. This sequence joins TRBV27 and TRBJ2-1; 8 positions match TRBD2. The germline V gene encodes CDR1 MNHEY and CDR2 SMNVEV (reference sequence). J was trimmed by 5 bases and V by 6 bases; bases with no gene match: 3. This CDR3 spans 13 amino acids. The CDR3, as DNA: TGTGCCAGCAGGCGAGCGGGGGACAATGAGCAGTTCTTC. Protein: CASRRAGDNEQFF.

This clonotype was observed at least ten times. V and J are TRBV6-1 and TRBJ2-3; the D gene is possibly TRBD1 (6 bases). Trimming cost V 7 bases and J 2 bases, with 13 bases left between them. Per the germline V gene, CDR1 is MNHNS and CDR2 is SASEGT. CDR3 length: 14 amino acids. The CDR3 DNA reads as TGTGCCAGCAAACTAGGGGGAACCACAGATACGCAGTATTTT. It codes for CASKLGGTTDTQYF.

To note about this clonotype: A much larger clone sits a single nucleotide away, making a read error possible. V and J are TRBV5-1 and TRBJ2-7; no clear D. V was shortened by 0 bases and J by 2 bases, with 12 bases between the two germline ends. The V gene's germline CDR1 is SGHRS and CDR2 YFSETQ. This CDR3 is 15 amino acids long. CDR3 nucleotide sequence: TGCGCCAGCAGCTTGGGCCCAGCGTCAACCTACGAGCAGTACTTC. This gives the protein CASSLGPASTYEQYF.

Ten or more counts support this clonotype. The rearrangement links TRBV19 to TRBJ2-7, with D possibly matching TRBD2 (6 bases). The CDR3 consists of 15 residues. CDR1 and CDR2 from the germline V gene are LNHDA and SQIVND (reference sequence). The V end lost 2 bases, the J end lost 6 bases, and 17 bases lay between the germline ends. The CDR3 sequence is CASSISEGGLGEQYF. CDR3 DNA sequence: TGTGCCAGTAGTATATCGGAGGGTGGCTTAGGCGAGCAGTACTTC.

This rearrangement joins TRBV6-1 to TRBJ1-3; no reliable D call. The CDR3 spans 14 residues. V was cut by 7 bases and J by 0 bases, with 10 bases left in between. CDR1 and CDR2 (germline): MNHNS, SASEGT. CDR3 region: CASKRPNSGNTIYF. CDR3 sequence (DNA): TGTGCCAGCAAAAGGCCCAACTCTGGAAACACCATATATTTT.

The V call is TRBV28, the J call TRBJ1-5; weak D call: TRBD1 (6 bases). The CDR3 consists of 17 residues. V was shortened by 6 bases and J by 3 bases, with 21 bases between the two germline ends. CDR1 MDHEN and CDR2 SYDVKM come from the germline V gene. For the CDR3, the DNA is TGTGCCAGCAGCCACCCGCCATCTAGGACAGACAATCAGCCCCAGCATTTT. Residues: CASSHPPSRTDNQPQHF.

This rearrangement joins TRBV4-1 to TRBJ2-3, with 8 nucleotides matching TRBD1. The CDR3 runs to 15 residues. The V segment lost 3 bases and the J segment 6 bases; nucleotides outside the gene matches: 8. Germline V gene sequence: CDR1 MGHRA, CDR2 YSYEKL. The CDR3 region has the DNA TGCGCCAGCAGCCAGGGGACAGGTCCTAGGGATACGCAGTATTTT. This sequence encodes CASSQGTGPRDTQYF.